This T cell receptor (beta chain) was observed in a study of shared clonotypes between healthy human individuals. Background on the study: The study used three CD4 naive, three CD4 memory, two CD8 naive and one CD8 memory plate per donor. The study, taken as a whole, reports: Clonotype sharing across several donors was observed for 4% to 6.5% of naive CD4 clonotypes. Though the depth was large, rarefaction showed that sorted-subset sequencing was incomplete.

In this sample, this clone turned up once. Its antigen remains unidentified. The sorted-subset replicate PCRs were given about 210 ng DNA, which is approximately 30,000 T cell genomes. The assay was immunoSEQ multiplex PCR, and TCRdb's table has in-frame clones only and misses some. The data hold roughly 1 million clones, with about 75% observed a single time. Germline CDR1 and CDR2: SGHRS and YFSETQ. V lost 0 bases and J 3 bases, leaving 16 bases between the germline ends. This CDR3 is 16 amino acids long. This rearrangement joins TRBV5-1 to TRBJ2-7, with no clear D. The receptor was derived from a man younger than 35 in good health. Sequencing was carried out using memory CD4+ T cells sorted from blood. The subset denotes: CD45RA-negative fraction. CDR3 sequence reads: CASSLGAVVESYEQYF. As DNA, the CDR3 is TGCGCCAGCAGCTTGGGAGCTGTCGTAGAAAGCTACGAGCAGTACTTC. Variable domain in full (rest from reference TRBV5-1 and TRBJ2-7): KAGVTQTPRYLIKTRGQQVTLSCSPISGHRSVSWYQQTPGQGLQFLFEYFSETQRNKGNFPGRFSGRQFSNSRSEMNVSTLELGDSALYLCASSLGAVVESYEQYFGPGTRLTVT.